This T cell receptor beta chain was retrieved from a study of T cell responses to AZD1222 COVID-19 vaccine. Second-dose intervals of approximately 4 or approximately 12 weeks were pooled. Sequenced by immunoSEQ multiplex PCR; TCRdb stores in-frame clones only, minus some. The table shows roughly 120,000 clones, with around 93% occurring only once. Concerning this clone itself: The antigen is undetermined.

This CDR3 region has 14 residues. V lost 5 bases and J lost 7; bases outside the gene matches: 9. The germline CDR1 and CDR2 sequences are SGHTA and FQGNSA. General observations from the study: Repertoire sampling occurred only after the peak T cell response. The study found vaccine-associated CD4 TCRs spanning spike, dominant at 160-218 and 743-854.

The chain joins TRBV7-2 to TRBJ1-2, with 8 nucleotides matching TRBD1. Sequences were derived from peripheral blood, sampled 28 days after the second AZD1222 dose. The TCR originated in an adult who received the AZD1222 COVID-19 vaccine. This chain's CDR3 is CASSAGQGGIGYTF. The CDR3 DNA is TGTGCCAGCAGCGCCGGACAGGGAGGTATTGGCTACACCTTC.